This T cell receptor beta chain was retrieved from a study of blood T cell repertoires in COVID-19. On the study more broadly: Sites in the United States, Italy and Spain provided acute and convalescent COVID-19 samples. The analysed material was cDNA or gDNA that came from T cells, B-cell-depleted T cells, or PBMCs.

Per the authors' pipeline: It was from reference gene primer amplification that nucleated cell counts were estimated. Clones were sequenced by immunoSEQ multiplex PCR, and TCRdb holds only the in-frame ones, with some missing. V, J and clone size derive from that table, while D and trimming were established from the DNA sequence. The sample shows 150,000 to 200,000 clones, 65% to 85% of them seen only once. The sample was peripheral blood. This receptor was identified in a man aged 60-69 years with active or convalescent COVID-19.

CDR3 sequence reads: CASSPIRQGLNQPQHF. In DNA, the CDR3 is TGTGCCAGCAGTCCCATCCGACAGGGCCTGAATCAGCCCCAGCATTTT. The chain carries TRBV28 and TRBJ1-5, with 7 bases identical to TRBD1. CDR1 is MDHEN and CDR2 is SYDVKM in the germline V gene. Trimming took 5 bases from V and 4 from J; bases not matched to a gene: 11. The CDR3 loop spans 16 amino acids.